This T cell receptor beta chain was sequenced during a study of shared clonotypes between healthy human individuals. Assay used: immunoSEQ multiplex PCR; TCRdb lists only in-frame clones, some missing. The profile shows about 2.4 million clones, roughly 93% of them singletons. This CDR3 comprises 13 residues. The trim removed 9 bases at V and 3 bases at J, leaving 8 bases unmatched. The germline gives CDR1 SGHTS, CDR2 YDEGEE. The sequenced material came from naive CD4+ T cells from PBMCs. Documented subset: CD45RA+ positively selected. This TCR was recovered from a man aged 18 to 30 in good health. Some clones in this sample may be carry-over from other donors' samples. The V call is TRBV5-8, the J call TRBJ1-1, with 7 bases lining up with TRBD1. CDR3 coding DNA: TGTGCCAACGCAAACAGGGGATACACTGAAGCTTTCTTT. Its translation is CANANRGYTEAFF. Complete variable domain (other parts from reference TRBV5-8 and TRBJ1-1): EAGVTQSPTHLIKTRGQQATLRCSPISGHTSVYWYQQALGLGLQFLLWYDEGEERNRGNFPPRFSGRQFPNYSSELNVNALELEDSALYLCANANRGYTEAFFGQGTRLTVV.